The TCR beta chain described here comes from a study of T-cell memory formation after mild COVID-19. Overall study: Each donor largely had its own TCR clusters. Study conclusions and caveats: SARS-CoV-2 specificity of second-wave clones peaking day 37 was unconfirmed. The study found balanced CD4/CD8 in clones contracting day 15 to 85 and a CD4+ lean in later expanders.

Comments on this clonotype: The antigen is unknown.

A 5'RACE reaction primed in the constant segment made cDNA libraries of TCR alpha and TCR beta, and these carried sample barcodes and UMIs. MiXCR, run by TCRdb on the 5' RACE reads, gives a single entry per CDR3 protein. The table records about 470,000 distinct CDR3 sequences, roughly 23% of them present only once. Trimming cost V 6 bases and J 13 bases, with 18 bases left between them. CDR3 length: 13 residues. Germline values: CDR1 SEHNR, CDR2 FQNEAQ (reference sequence). The specimen sequenced was PBMCs or a T cell subset sorted from them (not recorded which). The clonotype comes from an adult woman who had mild COVID-19 (a few samples of this study predate the infection). Cell type and time point are not known. This chain connects TRBV7-9 to TRBJ1-4; maybe TRBD1 (6 bases). CDR3 DNA sequence: TGTGCCAGCAGTTCAACAGGGATCCAGAGACTGTTTTTT. Protein: CASSSTGIQRLFF. Looking up the rest from reference TRBV7-9 and TRBJ1-4 gives the full variable domain: DTGVSQNPRHKITKRGQNVTFRCDPISEHNRLYWYRQTLGQGPEFLTYFQNEAQLEKSRLLSDRFSAERPKGSFSTLEIQRTEQGDSAMYLCASSSTGIQRLFFGSGTQLSVL.